This TCR beta chain was recovered during a study of cytomegalovirus exposure and HLA in healthy donors. 13 Jbeta primers and 60 Vbeta primers were used for the PCR. Some clones are missing from TCRdb's copy, which holds only in-frame ones; the method was immunoSEQ multiplex PCR. The sample consists of 90,000 to 95,000 clones, around 78% of them appearing once. With 5 bases clipped from V and 0 bases from J, the junction kept 5 bases outside the gene matches. This CDR3 contains 15 residues. Germline CDR1 and CDR2: MNHEY and SVGAGI. The chain links TRBV6-5 to TRBJ1-1; TRBD1 agrees at 8 bases. This sequence was found in a man aged 25 to 40 in good health and CMV-seronegative. Material for sequencing was PBMCs. CDR3 amino acids: CASSRGTGLNTEAFF. CDR3 DNA sequence: TGTGCCAGCAGTCGAGGGACAGGCTTGAACACTGAAGCTTTCTTT.